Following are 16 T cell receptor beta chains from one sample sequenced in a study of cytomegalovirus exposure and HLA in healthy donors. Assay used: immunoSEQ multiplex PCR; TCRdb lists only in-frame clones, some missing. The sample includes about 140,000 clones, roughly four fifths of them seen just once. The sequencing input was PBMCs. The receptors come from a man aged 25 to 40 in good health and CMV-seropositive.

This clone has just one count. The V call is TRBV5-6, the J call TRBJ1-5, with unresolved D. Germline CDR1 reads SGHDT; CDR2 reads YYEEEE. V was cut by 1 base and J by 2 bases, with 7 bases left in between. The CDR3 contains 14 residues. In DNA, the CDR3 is TGTGCCAGCAGCTTGTCCGGGGGCAATCAGCCCCAGCATTTT. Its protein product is CASSLSGGNQPQHF.

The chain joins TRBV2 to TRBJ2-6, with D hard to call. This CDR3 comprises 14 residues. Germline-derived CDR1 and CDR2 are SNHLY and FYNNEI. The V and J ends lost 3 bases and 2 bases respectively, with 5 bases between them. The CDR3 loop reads CASSDVPGANVLTF. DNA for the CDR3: TGTGCCAGCAGTGACGTTCCTGGGGCCAACGTCCTGACTTTC.

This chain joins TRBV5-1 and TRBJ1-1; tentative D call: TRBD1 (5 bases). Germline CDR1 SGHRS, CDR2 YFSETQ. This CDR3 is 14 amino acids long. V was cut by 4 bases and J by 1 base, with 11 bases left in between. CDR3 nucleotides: TGCGCCAGCAGCCCACAGGCAGGGAACACTGAAGCTTTCTTT. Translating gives CASSPQAGNTEAFF. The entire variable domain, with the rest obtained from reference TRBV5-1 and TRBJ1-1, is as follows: KAGVTQTPRYLIKTRGQQVTLSCSPISGHRSVSWYQQTPGQGLQFLFEYFSETQRNKGNFPGRFSGRQFSNSRSEMNVSTLELGDSALYLCASSPQAGNTEAFFGQGTRLTVV.

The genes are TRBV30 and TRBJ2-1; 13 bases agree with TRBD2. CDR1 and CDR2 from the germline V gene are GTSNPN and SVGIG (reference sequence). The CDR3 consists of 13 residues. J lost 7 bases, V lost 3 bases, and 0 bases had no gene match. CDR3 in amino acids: CAWRLAGGNEQFF. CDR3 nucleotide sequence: TGTGCCTGGAGACTAGCGGGAGGGAATGAGCAGTTCTTC.

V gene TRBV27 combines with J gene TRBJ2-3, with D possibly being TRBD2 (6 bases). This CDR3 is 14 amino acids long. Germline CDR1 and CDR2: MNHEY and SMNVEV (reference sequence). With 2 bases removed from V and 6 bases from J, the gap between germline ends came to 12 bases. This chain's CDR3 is CASSLEGGVDTQYF. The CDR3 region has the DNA TGTGCCAGCAGTTTAGAGGGAGGTGTGGATACGCAGTATTTT.

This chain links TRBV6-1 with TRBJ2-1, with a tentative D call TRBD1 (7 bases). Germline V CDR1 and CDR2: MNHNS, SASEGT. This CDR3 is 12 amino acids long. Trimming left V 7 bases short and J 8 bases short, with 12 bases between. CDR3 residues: CASTTGEDEQFF. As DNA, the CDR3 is TGTGCCAGCACCACAGGGGAGGATGAGCAGTTCTTC.

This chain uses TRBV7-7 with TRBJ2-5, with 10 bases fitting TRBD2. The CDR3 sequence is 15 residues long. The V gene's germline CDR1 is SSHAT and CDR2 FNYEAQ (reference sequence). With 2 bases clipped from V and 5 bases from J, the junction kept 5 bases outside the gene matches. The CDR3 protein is CASSLLAGVVETQYF. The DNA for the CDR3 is TGTGCCAGCAGCTTACTAGCGGGAGTGGTGGAGACCCAGTACTTC.

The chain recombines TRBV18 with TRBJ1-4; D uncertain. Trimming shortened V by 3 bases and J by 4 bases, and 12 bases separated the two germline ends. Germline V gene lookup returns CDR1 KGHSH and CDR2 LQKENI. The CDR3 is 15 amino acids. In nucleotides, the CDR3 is TGTGCCAGCTCACCGGGCGCTTTCGGTAATGAAAAACTGTTTTTT. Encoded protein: CASSPGAFGNEKLFF.

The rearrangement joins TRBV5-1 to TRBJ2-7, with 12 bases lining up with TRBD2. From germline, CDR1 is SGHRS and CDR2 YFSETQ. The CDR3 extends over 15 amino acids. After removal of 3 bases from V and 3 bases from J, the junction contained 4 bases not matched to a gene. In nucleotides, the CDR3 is TGCGCCAGCAGCTCAGTGACTAGCGGGAGCTACGAGCAGTACTTC. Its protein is CASSSVTSGSYEQYF.

This chain's CDR3 is CASSLDPGMGTEAFF. The CDR3 nucleotides read TGTGCCAGCAGCTTAGACCCGGGGATGGGGACTGAAGCTTTCTTT. This chain links TRBV7-2 with TRBJ1-1; D remains unclear. CDR1 is SGHTA, CDR2 FQGNSA, per germline. V lost 1 base, J lost 5 bases, and 14 bases lay in between. The CDR3 totals 15 residues.

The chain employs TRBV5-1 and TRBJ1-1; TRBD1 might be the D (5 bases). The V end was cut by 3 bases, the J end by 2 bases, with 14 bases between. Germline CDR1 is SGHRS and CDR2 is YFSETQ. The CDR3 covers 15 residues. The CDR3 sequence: CASSWDSRGNTEAFF. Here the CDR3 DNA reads TGCGCCAGCAGCTGGGATTCTAGGGGTAACACTGAAGCTTTCTTT.

DNA for the CDR3: TGCGCCAGCAGCCGAGACGGGACAGTCCGGGATACGCAGTATTTT. This gives the protein CASSRDGTVRDTQYF. V usage is TRBV4-1 and J usage is TRBJ2-3; the match to TRBD1 covers 7 bases. The germline gives CDR1 MGHRA, CDR2 YSYEKL. The CDR3 spans 15 residues. V shed 4 bases, J shed 6 bases, and the junction held 10 bases outside the gene matches.

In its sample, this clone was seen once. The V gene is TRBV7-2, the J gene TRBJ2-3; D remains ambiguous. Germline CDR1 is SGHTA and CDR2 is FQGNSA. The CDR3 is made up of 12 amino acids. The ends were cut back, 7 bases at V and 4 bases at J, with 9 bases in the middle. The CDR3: CASTEVSDTQYF. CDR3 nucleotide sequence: TGTGCCAGCACCGAGGTGTCAGATACGCAGTATTTT.

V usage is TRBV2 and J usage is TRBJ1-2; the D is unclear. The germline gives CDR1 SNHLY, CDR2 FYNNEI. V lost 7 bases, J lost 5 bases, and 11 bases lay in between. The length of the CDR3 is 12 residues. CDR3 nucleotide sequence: TGTGCCAGCAAAGGAGGCCTTTATGGCTACACCTTC. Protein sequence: CASKGGLYGYTF.

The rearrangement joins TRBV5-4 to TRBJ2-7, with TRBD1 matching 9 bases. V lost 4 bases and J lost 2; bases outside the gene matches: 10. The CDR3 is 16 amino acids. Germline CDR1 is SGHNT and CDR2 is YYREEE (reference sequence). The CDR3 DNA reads TGTGCCAGCAGCCTCTCTTTAGGGACAGGGACCTACGAGCAGTACTTC. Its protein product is CASSLSLGTGTYEQYF.

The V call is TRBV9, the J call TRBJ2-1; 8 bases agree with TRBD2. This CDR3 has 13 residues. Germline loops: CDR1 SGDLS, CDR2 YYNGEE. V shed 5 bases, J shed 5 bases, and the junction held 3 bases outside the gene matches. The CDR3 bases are TGTGCCAGCAGAGAAGCGGGGGACAATGAGCAGTTCTTC. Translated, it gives CASREAGDNEQFF.